This paragraph reports one T cell receptor (beta chain). This sequence may be a read error, since a much larger clone differs from it by one base. No conserved phenylalanine or tryptophan is present at the end of the CDR3, so a read error is the likely explanation. The data belong to a study of T cells in Graves' hyperthyroidism and ophthalmopathy. The V segment lost 0 bases and the J segment 4 bases; nucleotides outside the gene matches: 8. CDR1 and CDR2 from the germline V gene are DFQATT and SNEGSKA (reference sequence). The CDR3 has 16 residues. RNA transcripts yielded amplified TCR beta CDR3 regions. When the TCR CDR3 underwent first-round RT-PCR, the HTBI primer set was used. MiXCR was run by TCRdb on the multiplex PCR reads, yielding one entry per CDR3 protein. The sample includes some 500,000 distinct CDR3 sequences, around 15% of them seen just once.

The sequence was collected from a woman aged 25 to 45 with Graves' ophthalmopathy. Sequenced sample: blood. J is TRBJ2-7 and V is TRBV20-1, with 11 nucleotides matching TRBD2. The CDR3 sequence: CSARDLGLADPYEQYS. The CDR3 DNA follows: TGCAGTGCTAGAGACCTGGGACTAGCGGACCCATACGAGCAGTACTCC.